The entry below describes one T cell receptor beta chain. The antigen is undetermined. The sample is drawn from a study of blood T cells in healthy people across ages. Study findings and constraints: Both naive CD4+ cell counts and diversity were greater in long-lived donors than in aged donors. TCR beta diversity tracked closely with naive T cell percentage. PBMCs that were unsorted prevented a conclusive naive versus antigen-experienced comparison. TCR beta diversity, measured per million T cells, fell in a roughly linear way with age.

The germline V gene encodes CDR1 SNHLY and CDR2 FYNNEI. V shed 7 bases and J 4 bases; nucleotides not matched to a gene: 6. The CDR3 contains 13 residues. It was with a sample-barcoded 5' primer and a J-beta primer mix that a second PCR of about 6 to 12 cycles was run. Using its own MiXCR run on the 5' RACE reads, TCRdb lists one record per CDR3 protein. The sample carries 800,000 to 1,000,000 distinct CDR3 sequences, 48% recorded once. The sequence came from a young man in good health. This sequence joins TRBV2 and TRBJ2-5; 7 bases are a match to TRBD1. What was sequenced was blood. The CDR3 coding sequence is TGTGCCAGCAAGGGACAGCAACTAGAGACCCAGTACTTC. Protein sequence: CASKGQQLETQYF.